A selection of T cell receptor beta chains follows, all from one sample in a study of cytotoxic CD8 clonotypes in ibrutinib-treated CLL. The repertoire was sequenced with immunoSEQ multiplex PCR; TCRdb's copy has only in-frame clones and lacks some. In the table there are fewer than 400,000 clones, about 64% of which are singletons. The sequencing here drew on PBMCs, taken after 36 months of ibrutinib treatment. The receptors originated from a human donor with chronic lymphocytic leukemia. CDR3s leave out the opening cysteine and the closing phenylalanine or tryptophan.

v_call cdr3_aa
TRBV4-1 ASSTRGTPYEQY
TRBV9 ASSVAQQETQY
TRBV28 ASSPGGLNQPQH
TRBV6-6 ASSYDSLYGYT
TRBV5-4 ASSRDRGDTIY
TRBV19 ASRDRDEEKLF
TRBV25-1 ASSETLNYEQY
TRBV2 ASKDRVKNIQY
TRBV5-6 ASSFLTGDRTKQF
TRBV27 ASSLRYSGANVLT
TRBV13 ANGRRLAGGADTQY
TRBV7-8 ASSLNRGPGANVLT
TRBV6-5 ASGATQETQY
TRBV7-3 ASSEGRNTEAF
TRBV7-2 ASSLMPTDTQY
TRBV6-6 ASSYSEGARREQF
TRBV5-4 ASSLGGPSTDTQY
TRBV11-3 ASSSSGGETQY
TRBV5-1 ASSPTGVMNTEAF
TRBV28 ASSLSGVSLSQH
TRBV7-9 ASTSVSYEQY
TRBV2 ASSRTAMNTEAF
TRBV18 ASSPLQGGYTEAF
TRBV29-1 SVQGPGNQPQH
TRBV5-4 ASSTTETQY
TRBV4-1 ASSPGGSGEKLF